The 22 T cell receptor beta chains below were found in one sample sequenced in a study of T cell responses to AZD1222 COVID-19 vaccine. Repertoires were generated with immunoSEQ multiplex PCR, while TCRdb's copy carries only in-frame clones and drops some. This table holds roughly 140,000 clones, approximately 94% found once. This specimen was peripheral blood, taken on day 0 of AZD1222 vaccination. The receptor set was obtained from an adult in good health.

This clone appeared once. The chain carries TRBV9 and TRBJ1-4, with TRBD1 matching 7 bases. Germline V gives CDR1 SGDLS, CDR2 YYNGEE. The V segment lost 2 bases and the J segment 7 bases; nucleotides outside the gene matches: 8. The CDR3 runs to 15 residues. CDR3 coding DNA: TGTGCCAGCAGCGTCTGGGACAGTTCTTCTGAAAAACTGTTTTTT. Encoded protein: CASSVWDSSSEKLFF. The full variable domain, in which reference TRBV9 and TRBJ1-4 provide the parts outside the CDR3, is DSGVTQTPKHLITATGQRVTLRCSPRSGDLSVYWYQQSLDQGLQFLIQYYNGEERAKGNILERFSAQQFPDLHSELNLSSLELGDSALYFCASSVWDSSSEKLFFGSGTQLSVL.

V is TRBV7-9 and J is TRBJ1-4, with D hard to call. Germline V gene sequence: CDR1 SEHNR, CDR2 FQNEAQ (reference sequence). Trimming left V 6 bases short and J 0 bases short, with 11 bases between. The length of the CDR3 is 15 residues. The CDR3 loop is CASRGLEATNEKLFF. The CDR3 DNA is TGTGCCAGCAGGGGGTTGGAGGCAACTAATGAAAAACTGTTTTTT.

The chain uses TRBV7-9 and TRBJ1-2; D remains ambiguous. CDR3 size: 15 residues. Germline CDR1 SEHNR, CDR2 FQNEAQ (reference sequence). The V gene lost 0 bases and the J gene lost 0 bases, with 8 bases spanning the gap. The CDR3 DNA sequence: TGTGCCAGCAGCTTAGCTGGCAGCTCTAACTATGGCTACACCTTC. As protein: CASSLAGSSNYGYTF. The complete variable domain, with remaining parts taken from reference TRBV7-9 and TRBJ1-2, reads DTGVSQNPRHKITKRGQNVTFRCDPISEHNRLYWYRQTLGQGPEFLTYFQNEAQLEKSRLLSDRFSAERPKGSFSTLEIQRTEQGDSAMYLCASSLAGSSNYGYTFGSGTRLTVV.

This clone has just a few counts. The V and J genes are TRBV5-1 and TRBJ1-1; TRBD1 agrees at 8 bases. Unmatched junction bases numbered 5, after V lost 4 bases and J lost 3 bases. The CDR3 length is 14 residues. The germline CDR1 and CDR2 sequences are SGHRS and YFSETQ. CDR3: CASSRTDRDTEAFF. The CDR3 DNA sequence: TGCGCCAGCAGCCGGACGGACAGGGACACTGAAGCTTTCTTT.

The chain uses TRBV30 and TRBJ2-1; the D gene is possibly TRBD2 (6 bases). Germline CDR1 reads GTSNPN; CDR2 reads SVGIG (reference sequence). Trimming took off 1 base at V and 6 bases at J, with 10 bases between the two ends. The CDR3 extends over 13 amino acids. The CDR3 sequence: CAWSGLVGNEQFF. The CDR3 coding sequence is TGTGCCTGGAGTGGACTAGTTGGCAATGAGCAGTTCTTC.

The chain couples TRBV6-5 to TRBJ1-3; D ambiguous. V lost 7 bases, J lost 7 bases, and 17 bases lay in between. The CDR3 runs 14 residues. Germline lookup yields CDR1 MNHEY and CDR2 SVGAGI. The CDR3 loop is CASTSQDRWNTIYF. The CDR3, as DNA: TGTGCCAGCACCTCTCAGGACCGATGGAACACCATATATTTT.

This chain links TRBV25-1 with TRBJ1-5; 7 nucleotides agree with TRBD1. The J segment lost 0 bases and the V segment lost 4 bases, leaving 6 bases of the junction unmatched. The CDR3 runs 16 residues. Germline values: CDR1 MGHDK, CDR2 SYGVNS. CDR3 coding DNA: TGTGCCAGCAGTGGGGGGGGGACAGATAGCAATCAGCCCCAGCATTTT. Residues: CASSGGGTDSNQPQHF.

J is TRBJ2-5 and V is TRBV29-1; no reliable D call. The CDR3 consists of 12 residues. Germline loops: CDR1 SQVTM, CDR2 ANQGSEA. Trimming took off 5 bases at V and 4 bases at J, with 11 bases between the two ends. In DNA form, the CDR3 reads TGCAGCGTTAATACGGTAACAGAGACCCAGTACTTC. This translates into CSVNTVTETQYF. The full variable domain, rest sourced from reference TRBV29-1 and TRBJ2-5, is SAVISQKPSRDICQRGTSLTIQCQVDSQVTMMFWYRQQPGQSLTLIATANQGSEATYESGFVIDKFPISRPNLTFSTLTVSNMSPEDSSIYLCSVNTVTETQYFGPGTRLLVL.

J is TRBJ2-5 and V is TRBV7-9; TRBD1 is a possible D gene (6 bases). The CDR3 length is 15 residues. V was shortened by 6 bases and J by 3 bases, with 17 bases between the two germline ends. Germline CDR1 is SEHNR and CDR2 is FQNEAQ (reference sequence). The chain's CDR3 is CASSYTQTGKETQYF. The CDR3 region has the DNA TGTGCCAGCAGTTATACCCAGACAGGAAAAGAGACCCAGTACTTC. Complete variable domain (other parts from reference TRBV7-9 and TRBJ2-5): DTGVSQNPRHKITKRGQNVTFRCDPISEHNRLYWYRQTLGQGPEFLTYFQNEAQLEKSRLLSDRFSAERPKGSFSTLEIQRTEQGDSAMYLCASSYTQTGKETQYFGPGTRLLVL.

The genes are TRBV19 and TRBJ1-5; D gene ambiguous. Germline CDR1 is LNHDA and CDR2 is SQIVND (reference sequence). V was cut by 5 bases and J by 0 bases, with 8 bases left in between. The CDR3 runs to 14 residues. The CDR3: CASSLGYSNQPQHF. CDR3 nucleotides: TGTGCCAGTAGTTTGGGATATAGCAATCAGCCCCAGCATTTT.

CDR3 sequence reads: CASSLGPYNEQFF. In DNA, the CDR3 is TGTGCCAGCAGTCTAGGTCCCTACAATGAGCAGTTCTTC. V gene TRBV6-5 combines with J gene TRBJ2-1, with unresolved D. Deletions cut 5 bases from V and 2 bases from J, with 7 bases between. CDR1 MNHEY and CDR2 SVGAGI come from the germline V gene. The CDR3 is made up of 13 amino acids.

The chain links TRBV28 to TRBJ2-1; D gene uncertain. Germline-derived CDR1 and CDR2 are MDHEN and SYDVKM. With 7 bases removed from V and 6 bases from J, the gap between germline ends came to 28 bases. CDR3 size: 18 residues. The CDR3 DNA reads TGTGCCAGCACCTCCCCCGGGCGGATAGGGCAGGCGTTCAATGAGCAGTTCTTC. It is translated as CASTSPGRIGQAFNEQFF.

This sequence joins TRBV7-3 and TRBJ2-7, with D uncertain. Germline CDR1 and CDR2: SGHTA and FQGTGA. The germline V and J ends were trimmed by 5 bases and 5 bases, with 10 bases remaining between them. The CDR3 covers 12 residues. The CDR3 sequence is CASSVGRHEQYV. Written as DNA, the CDR3 is TGTGCCAGCAGCGTAGGCCGCCACGAGCAGTACGTC.

The V gene is TRBV19, the J gene TRBJ1-5; tentatively, D is TRBD1 (6 bases). The CDR3 runs to 17 residues. Trimming pared 3 bases from V and 0 bases from J, leaving 15 bases between. Germline assignment: CDR1 LNHDA and CDR2 SQIVND (reference sequence). The CDR3 sequence: CASSMVGGEHSNQPQHF. As DNA, the CDR3 is TGTGCCAGTAGTATGGTGGGGGGCGAGCATAGCAATCAGCCCCAGCATTTT.

The chain recombines TRBV20-1 with TRBJ1-2; D is uncertain. The CDR3 runs to 11 residues. Germline values: CDR1 DFQATT, CDR2 SNEGSKA (reference sequence). V was pared by 6 bases and J by 8 bases, with 13 bases between. The CDR3 DNA reads TGCAGTGCGAGGTGGAGTGGGGGCTACACCTTC. Translating gives CSARWSGGYTF.

The V and J genes are TRBV2 and TRBJ2-1, with TRBD2 identical over 8 bases. The CDR3 has 14 residues. Trimming at V came to 4 bases and at J to 7 bases, leaving 6 bases not matched to a gene. Germline assignment: CDR1 SNHLY and CDR2 FYNNEI. This chain's CDR3 is CASSGSGIGNEQFF. The CDR3 DNA sequence: TGTGCCAGCAGTGGTAGCGGGATAGGGAATGAGCAGTTCTTC.

V and J are TRBV7-9 and TRBJ2-5; possible D gene TRBD1, 5 bases. Germline-derived CDR1 and CDR2 are SEHNR and FQNEAQ (reference sequence). The CDR3 loop spans 12 amino acids. V shed 4 bases and J shed 7 bases, with 10 bases lying between them. CDR3 coding DNA: TGTGCCAGCAGCTCGGAACAGGCGACCCAGTACTTC. It codes for CASSSEQATQYF.

The chain employs TRBV24-1 and TRBJ1-2; D gene unclear. Germline CDR1 reads KGHDR; CDR2 reads SFDVKD. The CDR3 consists of 14 residues. V lost 4 bases, J lost 1 base, and 9 bases lay in between. CDR3 region: CATSEPDLNYGYTF. The CDR3 coding sequence is TGTGCCACCAGTGAACCAGACCTTAACTATGGCTACACCTTC.

The rearrangement uses TRBV21-1 and TRBJ2-1; no DNA check was done on the table's D call, TRBD2. TRBV21-1 is flagged as a pseudogene. The length of the CDR3 is 16 residues. The DNA for the CDR3 is TGTGCCAGCACCCTCCTACCTACGAGCTCCTACAATGAGCAGTTCTTC. Its translation: CASTLLPTSSYNEQFF.

This clone was observed a handful of times. The chain links TRBV6-5 to TRBJ1-3; 10 nucleotides align to TRBD1. There are 14 residues in the CDR3. CDR1 MNHEY and CDR2 SVGAGI come from the germline V gene. Unmatched junction bases numbered 5, after V lost 8 bases and J lost 4 bases. CDR3 amino acids: CASGTGVKGNTIYF. The CDR3 region has the DNA TGTGCCAGCGGGACAGGGGTGAAAGGAAACACCATATATTTT.

This chain connects TRBV5-1 to TRBJ1-6; D remains unclear. The CDR3 totals 16 residues. V was shortened by 1 base and J by 5 bases, with 13 bases between the two germline ends. CDR1 SGHRS and CDR2 YFSETQ come from the germline V gene. CDR3 DNA: TGCGCCAGCAGCTTGACCTCTTCCTACAATAATTCACCCCTCCACTTT. Translating gives CASSLTSSYNNSPLHF.

The rearrangement uses TRBV19 and TRBJ1-3, with unresolved D. V lost 6 bases, J lost 1 base, and 13 bases lay in between. Germline-derived CDR1 and CDR2 are LNHDA and SQIVND (reference sequence). The CDR3 totals 15 residues. CDR3 DNA sequence: TGTGCCAGTAGCCCATTCCCGGCATCTGGAAACACCATATATTTT. This translates into CASSPFPASGNTIYF.